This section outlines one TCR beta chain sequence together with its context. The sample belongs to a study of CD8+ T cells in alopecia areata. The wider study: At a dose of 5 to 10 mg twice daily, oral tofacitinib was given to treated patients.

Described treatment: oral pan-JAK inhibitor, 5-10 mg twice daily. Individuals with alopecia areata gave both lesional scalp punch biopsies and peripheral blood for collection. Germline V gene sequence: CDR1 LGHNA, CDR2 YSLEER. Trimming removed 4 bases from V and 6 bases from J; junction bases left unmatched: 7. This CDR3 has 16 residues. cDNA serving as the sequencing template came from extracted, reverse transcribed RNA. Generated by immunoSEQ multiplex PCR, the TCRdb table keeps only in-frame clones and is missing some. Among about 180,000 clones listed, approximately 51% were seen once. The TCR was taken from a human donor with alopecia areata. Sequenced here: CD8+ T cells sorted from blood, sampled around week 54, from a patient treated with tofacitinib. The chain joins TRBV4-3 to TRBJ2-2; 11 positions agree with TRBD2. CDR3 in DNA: TGCGCCAGCAGCCTCCTATTAGCGGGGGGGGCCGGGGAGCTGTTTTTT. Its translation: CASSLLLAGGAGELFF.